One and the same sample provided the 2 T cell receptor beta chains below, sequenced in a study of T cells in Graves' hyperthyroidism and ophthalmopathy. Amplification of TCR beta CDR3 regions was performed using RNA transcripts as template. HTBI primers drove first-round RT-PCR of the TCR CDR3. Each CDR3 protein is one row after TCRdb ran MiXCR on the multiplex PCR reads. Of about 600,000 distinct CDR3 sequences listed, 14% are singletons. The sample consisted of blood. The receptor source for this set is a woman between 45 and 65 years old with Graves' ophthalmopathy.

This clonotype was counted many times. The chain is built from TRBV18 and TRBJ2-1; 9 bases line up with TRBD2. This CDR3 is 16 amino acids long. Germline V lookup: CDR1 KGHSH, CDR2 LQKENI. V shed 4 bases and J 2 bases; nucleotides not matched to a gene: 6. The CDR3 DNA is TGTGCCAGCTCACGAGCCGGCGGGAGGGCCTACAATGAGCAGTTCTTC. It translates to CASSRAGGRAYNEQFF.

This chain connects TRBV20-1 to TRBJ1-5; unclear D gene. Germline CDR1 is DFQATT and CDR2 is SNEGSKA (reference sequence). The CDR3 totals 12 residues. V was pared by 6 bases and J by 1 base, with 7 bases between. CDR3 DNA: TGCAGTGCGGCCGACAGCAATCAGCCCCAGCATTTT. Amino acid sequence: CSAADSNQPQHF.